These 5 T cell receptor beta chains share one sample of origin, sequenced in a study of T cell responses to AZD1222 COVID-19 vaccine. Some clones are missing from TCRdb's copy, which holds only in-frame ones; the method was immunoSEQ multiplex PCR. The sample holds roughly 180,000 clones, 90% to 95% seen once. The source material was peripheral blood, sampled 28 days after the second AZD1222 dose. These receptors were collected from an adult who received the AZD1222 COVID-19 vaccine.

J is TRBJ1-1 and V is TRBV4-3; 8 bases are shared with TRBD1. V lost 3 bases and J lost 10; bases outside the gene matches: 10. The CDR3 is 14 amino acids. CDR1 is LGHNA and CDR2 is YSLEER in the germline V gene. The CDR3 nucleotides are TGCGCCAGCAGCCAGGACAGGGTGGCTGGCGGAGCTTTCTTT. It encodes CASSQDRVAGGAFF.

The genes are TRBV10-3 and TRBJ2-7; 11 positions match TRBD2. V shed 3 bases, J shed 0 bases, and the junction held 4 bases outside the gene matches. Germline V lookup: CDR1 ENHRY, CDR2 SYGVKD. This CDR3 comprises 16 residues. Here the CDR3 DNA reads TGTGCCATCAGTGAATCTAGCGGGAGGACCTCCTACGAGCAGTACTTC. Translating it yields CAISESSGRTSYEQYF.

V and J are TRBV6-5 and TRBJ2-1, with a possible D match to TRBD2 (6 bases). In germline, CDR1 is MNHEY, CDR2 SVGAGI. V shed 6 bases and J shed 15 bases, with 18 bases lying between them. The CDR3 length is 12 residues. The CDR3 sequence is CASSQQTGGWFF. DNA of the CDR3: TGTGCCAGCAGCCAACAAACCGGGGGTTGGTTCTTC.

V and J are TRBV6-5 and TRBJ1-1; D unresolved. V lost 6 bases and J lost 1, with 9 bases in between. CDR1 and CDR2 from the germline V gene are MNHEY and SVGAGI. The CDR3 is made up of 13 amino acids. The CDR3 region is CASRWTENTEAFF. DNA of the CDR3: TGTGCCAGCAGGTGGACGGAGAACACTGAAGCTTTCTTT.

This chain joins TRBV5-1 and TRBJ1-1; 7 bases are a match to TRBD1. The germline V gene has CDR1 SGHRS and CDR2 YFSETQ. This CDR3 spans 15 amino acids. J was trimmed by 4 bases and V by 4 bases; bases with no gene match: 10. DNA of the CDR3: TGCGCCAGCAGCCCTCACTACAGGGGAAGCACTGAAGCTTTCTTT. Protein sequence: CASSPHYRGSTEAFF.